One and the same sample provided the 9 T cell receptor beta chains below, sequenced in a study of blood T cell repertoires in COVID-19. Generated by immunoSEQ multiplex PCR, the TCRdb table keeps only in-frame clones and is missing some. The profile shows about 89,000 clones, 85% to 95% of them singletons. Sequenced input: peripheral blood. The receptors here all came from a human donor with active COVID-19. The donor label of this sample is uncertain.

This chain joins TRBV7-9 and TRBJ2-3; TRBD2 aligns across 7 bases. This CDR3 is built from 15 residues. Germline lookup yields CDR1 SEHNR and CDR2 FQNEAQ (reference sequence). The V segment lost 4 bases and the J segment 1 base; nucleotides outside the gene matches: 5. The CDR3 loop reads CASSYGLVGTDTQYF. The DNA for the CDR3 is TGTGCCAGCAGCTACGGACTAGTCGGCACAGATACGCAGTATTTT.

This chain links TRBV13 with TRBJ2-5; TRBD2 aligns across 9 bases. Trimming at V came to 2 bases and at J to 9 bases, leaving 13 bases not matched to a gene. The germline gives CDR1 PRHDT, CDR2 FYEKMQ (reference sequence). This CDR3 has 16 residues. The CDR3 nucleotides read TGTGCCAGCAGCTTACCCCAGCGGGGGGCCGAAACTGCCCAGTACTTC. Translating it yields CASSLPQRGAETAQYF.

This chain links TRBV14 with TRBJ1-5; D not resolved. Per germline, CDR1 SGHDN and CDR2 FVKESK. The ends were cut back, 0 bases at V and 3 bases at J, with 3 bases in the middle. The CDR3 extends over 13 amino acids. The DNA of the CDR3 is TGTGCCAGCAGCCAAGAATACAATCAGCCCCAGCATTTT. Translating gives CASSQEYNQPQHF.

The chain couples TRBV6-5 to TRBJ1-1; 7 bases line up with TRBD1. CDR1 and CDR2 (germline): MNHEY, SVGAGI. This CDR3 has 14 amino acids. V trimming: 7 bases; J trimming: 1 base; junction bases outside the gene matches: 6. The CDR3 coding sequence is TGTGCCAGCACCCCGGACAGGACGAACACTGAAGCTTTCTTT. Its translation is CASTPDRTNTEAFF.

For the CDR3, the DNA is TGTGCCATCAGTGAGTTGCTGCGTGACTATGGCTACACCTTC. Protein sequence: CAISELLRDYGYTF. This chain uses TRBV10-3 with TRBJ1-2; D unresolved. V was shortened by 1 base and J by 3 bases, with 9 bases between the two germline ends. CDR3 length: 14 residues. The germline CDR1 and CDR2 sequences are ENHRY and SYGVKD.

The CDR3 coding sequence is TGTGCCACTTCCTCGGGACCATCGGGGGAGTTCAATGAGCAGTTCTTC. This gives the protein CATSSGPSGEFNEQFF. The genes are TRBV3-1 (or the pseudogene TRBV3-2) and TRBJ2-1; D is possibly TRBD2 (6 bases). CDR1 LGHDT and CDR2 YNNKEL come from the germline V gene (reference sequence). The germline V and J ends were trimmed by 10 bases and 6 bases, with 25 bases remaining between them. The CDR3 is made up of 16 amino acids.

V is TRBV2 and J is TRBJ2-7; 10 bases line up with TRBD1. V trimming: 5 bases; J trimming: 4 bases; junction bases outside the gene matches: 8. Germline loops: CDR1 SNHLY, CDR2 FYNNEI. CDR3 size: 15 residues. DNA for the CDR3: TGTGCCAGCAGTCAAAGGGACAGGGGTACGTACGAGCAGTACTTC. This gives the protein CASSQRDRGTYEQYF.

The CDR3 here is CASSSGGAGGGDTIYF. The DNA for the CDR3 is TGCGCCAGCAGCTCGGGAGGAGCAGGGGGCGGCGACACCATATATTTT. This chain uses TRBV5-1 with TRBJ1-3, with 8 nucleotides matching TRBD1. Germline V gene lookup returns CDR1 SGHRS and CDR2 YFSETQ. The junction had 13 bases not matched to a gene; V was cut back by 3 bases and J by 8 bases. The CDR3 totals 16 residues.

This sequence joins TRBV4-2 and TRBJ2-1; 8 bases map to TRBD2. CDR3 length equals 16 residues. Germline V gene data show CDR1 as LGHNA and CDR2 as YNFKEQ. With 5 bases clipped from V and 2 bases from J, the junction kept 8 bases outside the gene matches. CDR3 sequence (DNA): TGTGCCAGCAGCTCACGCGGGGGGTCTACCTACAATGAGCAGTTCTTC. Translation: CASSSRGGSTYNEQFF.